This is a list of T cell receptor beta chains from one sample in a study of somatic mutations in cytotoxic T cells in rheumatoid arthritis. The data were produced by immunoSEQ multiplex PCR, yet TCRdb's version contains in-frame clones alone and is incomplete. The table lists 10,000 or so clones, roughly 80% of them singletons. The sequencing sample was made of CD8+ T cells sorted from blood. These receptors were obtained from a man aged 45-65 years in good health. CDR3s include the opening cysteine and the closing phenylalanine or tryptophan. The order of the fields is V gene, clone size, J gene, D gene, CDR3 protein, CDR3 DNA. The D gene is left open where the match is weak. Expanded clones are given a class, and other clones once, few, many or no size at all.

V gene: TRBV27
clone size: -
J gene: TRBJ2-7
D gene: TRBD1
CDR3 protein: CASSLGDRVFEQYF
CDR3 DNA: TGTGCCAGCAGTTTAGGGGACAGGGTCTTCGAGCAGTACTTC

V gene: TRBV7-8
clone size: medium-sized
J gene: TRBJ1-5
D gene: -
CDR3 protein: CASSLRPPGAIQPQHF
CDR3 DNA: TGTGCCAGCAGCTTACGGCCCCCAGGGGCGATTCAGCCCCAGCATTTT

V gene: TRBV28
clone size: -
J gene: TRBJ2-1
D gene: -
CDR3 protein: CASSLFKRSSYNEQFF
CDR3 DNA: TGTGCCAGCAGTTTATTCAAGCGTAGCTCCTACAATGAGCAGTTCTTC

V gene: TRBV9
clone size: -
J gene: TRBJ1-1
D gene: TRBD1
CDR3 protein: CASSTGQGTEAFF
CDR3 DNA: TGTGCCAGCAGCACGGGACAGGGGACTGAAGCTTTCTTT

V gene: TRBV27
clone size: -
J gene: TRBJ2-2
D gene: TRBD1
CDR3 protein: CASSPRDRAATGELFF
CDR3 DNA: TGTGCCAGCAGTCCTCGGGACAGGGCGGCCACCGGGGAGCTGTTTTTT

V gene: TRBV27
clone size: once
J gene: TRBJ1-2
D gene: TRBD1
CDR3 protein: CASSSHPSGGGGYTF
CDR3 DNA: TGTGCCAGCAGTTCACACCCCTCAGGGGGCGGTGGCTACACCTTC

V gene: TRBV6-6
clone size: -
J gene: TRBJ1-4
D gene: -
CDR3 protein: CASSYNLRGWDEKLFF
CDR3 DNA: TGTGCCAGCAGTTACAATCTTAGGGGGTGGGATGAAAAACTGTTTTTT

V gene: TRBV7-3
clone size: few
J gene: TRBJ2-1
D gene: TRBD2
CDR3 protein: CASSPGLERVDEQFF
CDR3 DNA: TGTGCCAGCAGCCCCGGACTAGAGCGTGTTGATGAGCAGTTCTTC

V gene: TRBV27
clone size: -
J gene: TRBJ2-3
D gene: -
CDR3 protein: CASSPMGPPLTDTQYF
CDR3 DNA: TGTGCCAGCAGCCCAATGGGGCCTCCACTAACAGATACGCAGTATTTT

V gene: TRBV28
clone size: -
J gene: TRBJ2-3
D gene: -
CDR3 protein: CASSTYRENLGGDTQYF
CDR3 DNA: TGTGCCAGCAGTACATACCGGGAAAATCTTGGCGGAGATACGCAGTATTTT

V gene: TRBV6-1
clone size: few
J gene: TRBJ2-7
D gene: -
CDR3 protein: CASRDGILRTYEQYF
CDR3 DNA: TGTGCCAGCAGAGACGGGATTCTCAGAACCTACGAGCAGTACTTC

V gene: TRBV4-3
clone size: -
J gene: TRBJ2-7
D gene: TRBD1
CDR3 protein: CASSQGTGGYGEQYF
CDR3 DNA: TGCGCCAGCAGCCAAGGGACAGGGGGATATGGCGAGCAGTACTTC

V gene: TRBV19
clone size: -
J gene: TRBJ2-4
D gene: TRBD2
CDR3 protein: CASRGGGIQYF
CDR3 DNA: TGTGCCAGTAGGGGCGGGGGCATTCAGTACTTC

V gene: TRBV4-3
clone size: -
J gene: TRBJ1-1
D gene: -
CDR3 protein: CASSPNAGQDTEAFF
CDR3 DNA: TGCGCCAGCAGCCCCAATGCAGGGCAGGACACTGAAGCTTTCTTT

V gene: TRBV19
clone size: once
J gene: TRBJ2-7
D gene: -
CDR3 protein: CASSIAEQYYEQYF
CDR3 DNA: TGTGCCAGTAGTATAGCTGAACAATACTACGAGCAGTACTTC

V gene: TRBV7-2
clone size: -
J gene: TRBJ1-1
D gene: -
CDR3 protein: CASSSGLGSTEAFF
CDR3 DNA: TGTGCCAGCAGCTCCGGGTTGGGGAGCACTGAAGCTTTCTTT